This entry is about one T cell receptor (beta chain). The antigen is undetermined. This CDR3 has 15 residues. CDR1 and CDR2 (germline): DFQATT, SNEGSKA (reference sequence). The germline V and J ends were trimmed by 3 bases and 3 bases, with 17 bases remaining between them. This sample is part of a study of early T cells in non-severe SARS-CoV-2 infection. Unique molecular identifiers tagged individual cDNA molecules. MiXCR was run by TCRdb on the 5' RACE reads, yielding one entry per CDR3 protein. In the table there are approximately 120,000 distinct CDR3 sequences, under 15% of which are singletons. Study-wide points: In VDJdb matching, anti-spike CD8 responses were favored while private and CD4 specificities went missing.

The chain combines TRBV20-1 with TRBJ2-5, with a possible D match to TRBD2 (6 bases). What was sequenced was whole blood. This clonotype was sampled from an adult who was a healthcare worker with PCR-confirmed SARS-CoV-2 infection or an uninfected control (not recorded which). The CDR3 DNA reads TGCAGTGCTAGCGTGTCGGGGGTGAGGGAAGAGACCCAGTACTTC. It translates to CSASVSGVREETQYF.